In this sample, the clone carrying this T cell receptor beta chain turned up a few times. The study ran its PCR with 60 Vbeta and 13 Jbeta primers. Clones were sequenced by immunoSEQ multiplex PCR, and TCRdb holds only the in-frame ones, with some missing. This sample yields over 150,000 clones, of which approximately 77% are seen a single time; roughly 7.5% belongs to the top ten. Germline lookup yields CDR1 SGHRS and CDR2 YFSETQ. V lost 2 bases, J lost 3 bases, and 3 bases stayed unmatched. This CDR3 has 15 amino acids. These data originate in a study of cytomegalovirus exposure and HLA in healthy donors.

J is TRBJ2-3 and V is TRBV5-1; 10 bases are shared with TRBD2. Sequences were obtained from PBMCs. The sequence came from a male donor in good health and CMV-seropositive. This CDR3 is CASSLERGGTDTQYF. The CDR3 DNA sequence: TGCGCCAGCAGCTTAGAGCGGGGGGGGACAGATACGCAGTATTTT.